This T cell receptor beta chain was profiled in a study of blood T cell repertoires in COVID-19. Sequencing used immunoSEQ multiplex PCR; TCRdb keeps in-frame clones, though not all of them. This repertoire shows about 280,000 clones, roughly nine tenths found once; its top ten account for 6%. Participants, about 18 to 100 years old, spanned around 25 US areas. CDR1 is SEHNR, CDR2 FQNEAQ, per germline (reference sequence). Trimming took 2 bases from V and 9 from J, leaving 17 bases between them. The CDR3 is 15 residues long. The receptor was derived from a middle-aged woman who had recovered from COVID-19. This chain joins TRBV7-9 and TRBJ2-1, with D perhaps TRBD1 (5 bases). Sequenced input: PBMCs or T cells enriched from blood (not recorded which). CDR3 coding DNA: TGTGCCAGCAGCTTACTCCCCAAAGGAAGGGGTGAGCAGTTCTTC. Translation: CASSLLPKGRGEQFF.